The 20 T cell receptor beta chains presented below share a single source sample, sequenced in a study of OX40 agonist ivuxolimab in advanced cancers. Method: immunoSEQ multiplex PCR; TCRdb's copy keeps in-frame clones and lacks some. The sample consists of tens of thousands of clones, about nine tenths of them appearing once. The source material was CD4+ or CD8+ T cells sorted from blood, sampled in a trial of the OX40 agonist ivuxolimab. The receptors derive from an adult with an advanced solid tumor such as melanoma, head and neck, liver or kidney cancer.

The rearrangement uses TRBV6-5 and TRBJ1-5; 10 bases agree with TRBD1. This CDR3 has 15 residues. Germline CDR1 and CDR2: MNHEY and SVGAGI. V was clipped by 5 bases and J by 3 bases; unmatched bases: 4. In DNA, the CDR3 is TGTGCCAGCAGTACCGGGACAGGGGACAATCAGCCCCAGCATTTT. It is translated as CASSTGTGDNQPQHF.

DNA for the CDR3: TGTGCCAGCAGTATGAGGCGGATCTACGAGCAGTACTTC. Protein sequence: CASSMRRIYEQYF. The chain is built from TRBV7-2 and TRBJ2-7; no definite D call. This CDR3 region has 13 residues. CDR1 and CDR2 from the germline V gene are SGHTA and FQGNSA. Between the trimmed V and J ends, which lost 6 bases and 3 bases, there was a span of 12 bases.

The CDR3 spells CASSQGLPAYNEQFF. The CDR3 region has the DNA TGCGCCAGCAGCCAGGGTCTCCCCGCCTACAATGAGCAGTTCTTC. The chain links TRBV4-3 to TRBJ2-1, with no clear D. V lost 3 bases to trimming and J lost 2 bases, with 11 bases between them. The CDR3 runs 15 residues. From germline, CDR1 is LGHNA and CDR2 YSLEER.

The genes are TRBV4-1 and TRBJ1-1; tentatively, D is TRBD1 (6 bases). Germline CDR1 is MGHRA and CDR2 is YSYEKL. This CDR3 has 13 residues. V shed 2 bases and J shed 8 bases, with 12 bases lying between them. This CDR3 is CASSQLRQVEAFF. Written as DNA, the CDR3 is TGCGCCAGCAGCCAACTACGACAGGTCGAAGCTTTCTTT.

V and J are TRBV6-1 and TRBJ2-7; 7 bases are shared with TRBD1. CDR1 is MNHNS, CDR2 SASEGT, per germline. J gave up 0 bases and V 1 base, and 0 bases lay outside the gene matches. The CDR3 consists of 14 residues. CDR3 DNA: TGTGCCAGCAGTGAAGGGGACAGCTCCTACGAGCAGTACTTC. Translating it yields CASSEGDSSYEQYF.

The CDR3 DNA is TGTGCCACCCTGGGACAGGGGAATTCACCCCTCCACTTT. Its protein product is CATLGQGNSPLHF. This rearrangement joins TRBV6-6 to TRBJ1-6; 10 bases agree with TRBD1. The trim removed 10 bases at V and 7 bases at J, leaving 4 bases unmatched. Germline V gene data show CDR1 as MNHNY and CDR2 as SVGAGI (reference sequence). This CDR3 spans 13 amino acids.

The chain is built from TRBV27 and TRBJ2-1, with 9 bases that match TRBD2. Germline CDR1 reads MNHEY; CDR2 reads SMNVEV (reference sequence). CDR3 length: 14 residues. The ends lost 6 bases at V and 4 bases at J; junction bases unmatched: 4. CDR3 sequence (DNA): TGTGCCAGCAGCGTTAGCGGGAGTTACAATGAGCAGTTCTTC. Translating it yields CASSVSGSYNEQFF.

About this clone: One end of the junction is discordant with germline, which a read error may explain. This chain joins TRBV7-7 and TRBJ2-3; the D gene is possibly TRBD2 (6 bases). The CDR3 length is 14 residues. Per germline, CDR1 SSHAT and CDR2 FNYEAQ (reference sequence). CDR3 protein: CASSVGGGTDTQYF. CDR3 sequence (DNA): TGTGCTAGCAGCGTAGGAGGGGGCACAGATACGCAGTATTTT.

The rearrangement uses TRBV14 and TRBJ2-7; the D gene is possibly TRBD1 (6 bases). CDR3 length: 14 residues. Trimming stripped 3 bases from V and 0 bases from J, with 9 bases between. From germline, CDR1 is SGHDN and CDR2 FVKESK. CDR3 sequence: CASSQWTVSYEQYF. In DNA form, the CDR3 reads TGTGCCAGCAGCCAGTGGACAGTCTCCTACGAGCAGTACTTC.

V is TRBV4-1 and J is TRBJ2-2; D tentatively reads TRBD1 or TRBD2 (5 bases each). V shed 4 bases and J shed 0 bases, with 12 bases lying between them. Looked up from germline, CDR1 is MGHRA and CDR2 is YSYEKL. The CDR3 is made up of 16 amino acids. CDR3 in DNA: TGCGCCAGCAGCCCACGGGACGCCGCGAACACCGGGGAGCTGTTTTTT. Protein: CASSPRDAANTGELFF.

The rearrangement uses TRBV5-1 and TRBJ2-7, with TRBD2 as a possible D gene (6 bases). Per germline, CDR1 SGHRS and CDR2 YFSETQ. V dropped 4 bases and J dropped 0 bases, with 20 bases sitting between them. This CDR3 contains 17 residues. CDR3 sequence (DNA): TGCGCCAGCAGCGAGTTTTCCGGGACTCCTCTCTCCTACGAGCAGTACTTC. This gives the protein CASSEFSGTPLSYEQYF.

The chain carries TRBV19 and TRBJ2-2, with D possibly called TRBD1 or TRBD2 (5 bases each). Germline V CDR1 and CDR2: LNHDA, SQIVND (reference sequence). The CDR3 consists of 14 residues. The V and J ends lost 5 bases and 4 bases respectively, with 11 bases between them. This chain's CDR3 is CASSRGGFTGELFF. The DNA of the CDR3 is TGTGCCAGTAGTCGTGGGGGATTCACCGGGGAGCTGTTTTTT.

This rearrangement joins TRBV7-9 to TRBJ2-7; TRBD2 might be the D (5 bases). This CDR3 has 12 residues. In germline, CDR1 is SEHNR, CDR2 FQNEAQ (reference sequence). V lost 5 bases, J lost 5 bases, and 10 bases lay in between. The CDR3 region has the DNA TGTGCCAGCAGCCCCATGGGAGACGAGCAGTACTTC. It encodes CASSPMGDEQYF.

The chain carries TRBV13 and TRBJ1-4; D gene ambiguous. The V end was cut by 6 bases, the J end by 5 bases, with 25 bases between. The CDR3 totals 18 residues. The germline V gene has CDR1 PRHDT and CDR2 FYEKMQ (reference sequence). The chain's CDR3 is CASSENNCLLVDNEKLFF. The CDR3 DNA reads TGTGCCAGCAGTGAGAATAACTGTCTCCTAGTCGACAATGAAAAACTGTTTTTT.

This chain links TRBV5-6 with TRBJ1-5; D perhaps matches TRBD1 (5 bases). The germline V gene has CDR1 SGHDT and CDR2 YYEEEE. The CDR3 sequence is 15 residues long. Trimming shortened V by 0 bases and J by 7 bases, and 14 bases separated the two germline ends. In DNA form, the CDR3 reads TGTGCCAGCAGCTTGGGACGTTTGGGGCCCCAGCCCCAGCATTTT. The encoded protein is CASSLGRLGPQPQHF.

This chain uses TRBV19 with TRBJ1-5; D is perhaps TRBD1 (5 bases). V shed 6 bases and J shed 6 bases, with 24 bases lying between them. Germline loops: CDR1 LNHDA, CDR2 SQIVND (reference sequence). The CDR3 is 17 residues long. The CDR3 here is CASSQYQGLGWVQPQHF. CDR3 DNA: TGTGCCAGTAGCCAGTACCAGGGCCTTGGTTGGGTTCAGCCCCAGCATTTT. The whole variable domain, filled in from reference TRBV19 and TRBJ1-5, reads DGGITQSPKYLFRKEGQNVTLSCEQNLNHDAMYWYRQDPGQGLRLIYYSQIVNDFQKGDIAEGYSVSREKKESFPLTVTSAQKNPTAFYLCASSQYQGLGWVQPQHFGDGTRLSIL.

DNA for the CDR3: TGTGCCAGCAGTTCGACACCAACTAATGAAAAACTGTTTTTT. Protein: CASSSTPTNEKLFF. The chain has TRBV28 and TRBJ1-4; D ambiguous. Germline lookup yields CDR1 MDHEN and CDR2 SYDVKM. V gave up 4 bases and J gave up 0 bases, with 6 bases separating them. This CDR3 contains 14 residues.

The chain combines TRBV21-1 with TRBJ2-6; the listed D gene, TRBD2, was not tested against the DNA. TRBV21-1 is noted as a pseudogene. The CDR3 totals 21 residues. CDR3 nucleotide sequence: TGTGCCAGCAGCAAAGGTGCGCTAGGATGCTACCGATATACTGGGGCCAACGTCCTGACTTTC. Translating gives CASSKGALGCYRYTGANVLTF.

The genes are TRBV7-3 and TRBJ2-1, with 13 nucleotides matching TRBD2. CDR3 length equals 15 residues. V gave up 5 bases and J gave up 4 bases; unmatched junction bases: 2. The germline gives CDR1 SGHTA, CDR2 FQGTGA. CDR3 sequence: CASSKTSGRYNEQFF. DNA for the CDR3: TGTGCCAGCAGCAAGACTAGCGGGAGGTACAATGAGCAGTTCTTC.

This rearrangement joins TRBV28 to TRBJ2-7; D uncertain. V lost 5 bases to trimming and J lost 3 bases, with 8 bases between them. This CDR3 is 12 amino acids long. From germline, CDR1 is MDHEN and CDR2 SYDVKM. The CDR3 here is CASSPGNYEQYF. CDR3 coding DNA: TGTGCCAGCAGTCCGGGCAACTACGAGCAGTACTTC.